This paragraph reports one T cell receptor (beta chain). Its antigen is not identified. These data come from a study of vaccination effects on CD4 cells after COVID-19. Study-wide background: After expansion with viral peptide pools in the ViraFEST assay, antigen-specific CD4+ T cells were sequenced. Each well held 1.5 million to 2.5 million PBMC cultured with approximately 9.7 ug/ml peptides and roughly 10 IU/ml IL-2.

Culture proceeded for 10 days, and CD4+ T cells were then isolated. A half-volume exchange with IL-2 medium occurred on days 3 and 7. Repertoires were generated with immunoSEQ multiplex PCR, while TCRdb's copy carries only in-frame clones and drops some. The data hold tens of thousands of clones, with around 67% observed a single time. Overall study results and limits: Only 1 of 255 vaccine-induced clones from healthy vaccinees cross-reacted with common cold coronaviruses.

Sequences were derived from CD4+ T cells from PBMCs cultured without peptide, sampled before COVID-19 vaccination. The receptor's source is a human donor who received a COVID-19 vaccine.

The CDR3 loop is CASSEEGLAGKETQYF. In nucleotides, the CDR3 is TGTGCCAGCAGTGAAGAGGGCCTAGCGGGTAAAGAGACCCAGTACTTC. The chain has TRBV25-1 and TRBJ2-5; 8 bases map to TRBD2. Per germline, CDR1 MGHDK and CDR2 SYGVNS. V gave up 2 bases and J gave up 3 bases; unmatched junction bases: 8. The CDR3 loop spans 16 amino acids.